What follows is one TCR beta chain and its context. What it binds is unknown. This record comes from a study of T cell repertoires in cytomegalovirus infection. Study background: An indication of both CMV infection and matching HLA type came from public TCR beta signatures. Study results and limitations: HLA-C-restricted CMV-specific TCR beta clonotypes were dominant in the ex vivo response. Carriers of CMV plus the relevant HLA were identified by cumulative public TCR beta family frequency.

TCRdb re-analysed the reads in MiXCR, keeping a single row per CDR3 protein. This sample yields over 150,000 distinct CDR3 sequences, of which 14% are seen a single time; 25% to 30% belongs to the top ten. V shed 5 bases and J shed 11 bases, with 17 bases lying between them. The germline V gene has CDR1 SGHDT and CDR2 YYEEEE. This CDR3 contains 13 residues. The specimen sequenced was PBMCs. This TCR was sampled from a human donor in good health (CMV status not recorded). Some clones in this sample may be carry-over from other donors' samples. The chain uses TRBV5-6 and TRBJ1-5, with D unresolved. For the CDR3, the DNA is TGTGCCAGCAGTCGTGGACGAGCGGTCGCCCAGCATTTT. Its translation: CASSRGRAVAQHF.